This T cell receptor (beta chain) stems from a study of T-cell memory formation after mild COVID-19. Details on this clonotype: Its antigen is not known.

TCRdb processed the 5' RACE reads anew with MiXCR; each CDR3 protein has one entry. The sample has hundreds of thousands of distinct CDR3 sequences, roughly a fifth seen once. The study's findings and limits: Among clones peaking at day 37 in the second wave, SARS-CoV-2 specificity remained unconfirmed.

The TCR was taken from an adult woman who had mild COVID-19 (a few samples of this study predate the infection). Cell type and time point are not known. Sequenced material: PBMCs or a T cell subset sorted from them (not recorded which).

Here the CDR3 DNA reads TGTGCCAGCAGTGAAGCGGGAGGTGAGCAGTTCTTC. This gives the protein CASSEAGGEQFF. The rearrangement links TRBV2 to TRBJ2-1, with a tentative D call TRBD2 (6 bases). CDR1 and CDR2 (germline): SNHLY, FYNNEI. Trimming removed 0 bases from V and 9 bases from J, with 6 bases in between. This CDR3 is 12 amino acids long.